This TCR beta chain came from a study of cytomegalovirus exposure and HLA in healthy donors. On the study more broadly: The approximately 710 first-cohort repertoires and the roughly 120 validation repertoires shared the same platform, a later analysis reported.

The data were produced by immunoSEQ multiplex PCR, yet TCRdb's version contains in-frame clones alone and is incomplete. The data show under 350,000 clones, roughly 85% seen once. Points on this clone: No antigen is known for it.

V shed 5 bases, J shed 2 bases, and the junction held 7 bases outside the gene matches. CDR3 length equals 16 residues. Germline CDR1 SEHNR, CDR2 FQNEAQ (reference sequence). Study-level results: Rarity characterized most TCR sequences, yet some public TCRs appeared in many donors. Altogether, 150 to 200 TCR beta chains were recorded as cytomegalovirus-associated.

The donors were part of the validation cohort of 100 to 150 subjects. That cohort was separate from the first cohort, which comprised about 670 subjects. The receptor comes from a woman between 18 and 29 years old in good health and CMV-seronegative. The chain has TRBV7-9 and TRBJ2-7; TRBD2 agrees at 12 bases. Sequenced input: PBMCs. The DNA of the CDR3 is TGTGCCAGCAGCGCGCCGACTAGCGGGGGCACCTACGAGCAGTACTTC. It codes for CASSAPTSGGTYEQYF.